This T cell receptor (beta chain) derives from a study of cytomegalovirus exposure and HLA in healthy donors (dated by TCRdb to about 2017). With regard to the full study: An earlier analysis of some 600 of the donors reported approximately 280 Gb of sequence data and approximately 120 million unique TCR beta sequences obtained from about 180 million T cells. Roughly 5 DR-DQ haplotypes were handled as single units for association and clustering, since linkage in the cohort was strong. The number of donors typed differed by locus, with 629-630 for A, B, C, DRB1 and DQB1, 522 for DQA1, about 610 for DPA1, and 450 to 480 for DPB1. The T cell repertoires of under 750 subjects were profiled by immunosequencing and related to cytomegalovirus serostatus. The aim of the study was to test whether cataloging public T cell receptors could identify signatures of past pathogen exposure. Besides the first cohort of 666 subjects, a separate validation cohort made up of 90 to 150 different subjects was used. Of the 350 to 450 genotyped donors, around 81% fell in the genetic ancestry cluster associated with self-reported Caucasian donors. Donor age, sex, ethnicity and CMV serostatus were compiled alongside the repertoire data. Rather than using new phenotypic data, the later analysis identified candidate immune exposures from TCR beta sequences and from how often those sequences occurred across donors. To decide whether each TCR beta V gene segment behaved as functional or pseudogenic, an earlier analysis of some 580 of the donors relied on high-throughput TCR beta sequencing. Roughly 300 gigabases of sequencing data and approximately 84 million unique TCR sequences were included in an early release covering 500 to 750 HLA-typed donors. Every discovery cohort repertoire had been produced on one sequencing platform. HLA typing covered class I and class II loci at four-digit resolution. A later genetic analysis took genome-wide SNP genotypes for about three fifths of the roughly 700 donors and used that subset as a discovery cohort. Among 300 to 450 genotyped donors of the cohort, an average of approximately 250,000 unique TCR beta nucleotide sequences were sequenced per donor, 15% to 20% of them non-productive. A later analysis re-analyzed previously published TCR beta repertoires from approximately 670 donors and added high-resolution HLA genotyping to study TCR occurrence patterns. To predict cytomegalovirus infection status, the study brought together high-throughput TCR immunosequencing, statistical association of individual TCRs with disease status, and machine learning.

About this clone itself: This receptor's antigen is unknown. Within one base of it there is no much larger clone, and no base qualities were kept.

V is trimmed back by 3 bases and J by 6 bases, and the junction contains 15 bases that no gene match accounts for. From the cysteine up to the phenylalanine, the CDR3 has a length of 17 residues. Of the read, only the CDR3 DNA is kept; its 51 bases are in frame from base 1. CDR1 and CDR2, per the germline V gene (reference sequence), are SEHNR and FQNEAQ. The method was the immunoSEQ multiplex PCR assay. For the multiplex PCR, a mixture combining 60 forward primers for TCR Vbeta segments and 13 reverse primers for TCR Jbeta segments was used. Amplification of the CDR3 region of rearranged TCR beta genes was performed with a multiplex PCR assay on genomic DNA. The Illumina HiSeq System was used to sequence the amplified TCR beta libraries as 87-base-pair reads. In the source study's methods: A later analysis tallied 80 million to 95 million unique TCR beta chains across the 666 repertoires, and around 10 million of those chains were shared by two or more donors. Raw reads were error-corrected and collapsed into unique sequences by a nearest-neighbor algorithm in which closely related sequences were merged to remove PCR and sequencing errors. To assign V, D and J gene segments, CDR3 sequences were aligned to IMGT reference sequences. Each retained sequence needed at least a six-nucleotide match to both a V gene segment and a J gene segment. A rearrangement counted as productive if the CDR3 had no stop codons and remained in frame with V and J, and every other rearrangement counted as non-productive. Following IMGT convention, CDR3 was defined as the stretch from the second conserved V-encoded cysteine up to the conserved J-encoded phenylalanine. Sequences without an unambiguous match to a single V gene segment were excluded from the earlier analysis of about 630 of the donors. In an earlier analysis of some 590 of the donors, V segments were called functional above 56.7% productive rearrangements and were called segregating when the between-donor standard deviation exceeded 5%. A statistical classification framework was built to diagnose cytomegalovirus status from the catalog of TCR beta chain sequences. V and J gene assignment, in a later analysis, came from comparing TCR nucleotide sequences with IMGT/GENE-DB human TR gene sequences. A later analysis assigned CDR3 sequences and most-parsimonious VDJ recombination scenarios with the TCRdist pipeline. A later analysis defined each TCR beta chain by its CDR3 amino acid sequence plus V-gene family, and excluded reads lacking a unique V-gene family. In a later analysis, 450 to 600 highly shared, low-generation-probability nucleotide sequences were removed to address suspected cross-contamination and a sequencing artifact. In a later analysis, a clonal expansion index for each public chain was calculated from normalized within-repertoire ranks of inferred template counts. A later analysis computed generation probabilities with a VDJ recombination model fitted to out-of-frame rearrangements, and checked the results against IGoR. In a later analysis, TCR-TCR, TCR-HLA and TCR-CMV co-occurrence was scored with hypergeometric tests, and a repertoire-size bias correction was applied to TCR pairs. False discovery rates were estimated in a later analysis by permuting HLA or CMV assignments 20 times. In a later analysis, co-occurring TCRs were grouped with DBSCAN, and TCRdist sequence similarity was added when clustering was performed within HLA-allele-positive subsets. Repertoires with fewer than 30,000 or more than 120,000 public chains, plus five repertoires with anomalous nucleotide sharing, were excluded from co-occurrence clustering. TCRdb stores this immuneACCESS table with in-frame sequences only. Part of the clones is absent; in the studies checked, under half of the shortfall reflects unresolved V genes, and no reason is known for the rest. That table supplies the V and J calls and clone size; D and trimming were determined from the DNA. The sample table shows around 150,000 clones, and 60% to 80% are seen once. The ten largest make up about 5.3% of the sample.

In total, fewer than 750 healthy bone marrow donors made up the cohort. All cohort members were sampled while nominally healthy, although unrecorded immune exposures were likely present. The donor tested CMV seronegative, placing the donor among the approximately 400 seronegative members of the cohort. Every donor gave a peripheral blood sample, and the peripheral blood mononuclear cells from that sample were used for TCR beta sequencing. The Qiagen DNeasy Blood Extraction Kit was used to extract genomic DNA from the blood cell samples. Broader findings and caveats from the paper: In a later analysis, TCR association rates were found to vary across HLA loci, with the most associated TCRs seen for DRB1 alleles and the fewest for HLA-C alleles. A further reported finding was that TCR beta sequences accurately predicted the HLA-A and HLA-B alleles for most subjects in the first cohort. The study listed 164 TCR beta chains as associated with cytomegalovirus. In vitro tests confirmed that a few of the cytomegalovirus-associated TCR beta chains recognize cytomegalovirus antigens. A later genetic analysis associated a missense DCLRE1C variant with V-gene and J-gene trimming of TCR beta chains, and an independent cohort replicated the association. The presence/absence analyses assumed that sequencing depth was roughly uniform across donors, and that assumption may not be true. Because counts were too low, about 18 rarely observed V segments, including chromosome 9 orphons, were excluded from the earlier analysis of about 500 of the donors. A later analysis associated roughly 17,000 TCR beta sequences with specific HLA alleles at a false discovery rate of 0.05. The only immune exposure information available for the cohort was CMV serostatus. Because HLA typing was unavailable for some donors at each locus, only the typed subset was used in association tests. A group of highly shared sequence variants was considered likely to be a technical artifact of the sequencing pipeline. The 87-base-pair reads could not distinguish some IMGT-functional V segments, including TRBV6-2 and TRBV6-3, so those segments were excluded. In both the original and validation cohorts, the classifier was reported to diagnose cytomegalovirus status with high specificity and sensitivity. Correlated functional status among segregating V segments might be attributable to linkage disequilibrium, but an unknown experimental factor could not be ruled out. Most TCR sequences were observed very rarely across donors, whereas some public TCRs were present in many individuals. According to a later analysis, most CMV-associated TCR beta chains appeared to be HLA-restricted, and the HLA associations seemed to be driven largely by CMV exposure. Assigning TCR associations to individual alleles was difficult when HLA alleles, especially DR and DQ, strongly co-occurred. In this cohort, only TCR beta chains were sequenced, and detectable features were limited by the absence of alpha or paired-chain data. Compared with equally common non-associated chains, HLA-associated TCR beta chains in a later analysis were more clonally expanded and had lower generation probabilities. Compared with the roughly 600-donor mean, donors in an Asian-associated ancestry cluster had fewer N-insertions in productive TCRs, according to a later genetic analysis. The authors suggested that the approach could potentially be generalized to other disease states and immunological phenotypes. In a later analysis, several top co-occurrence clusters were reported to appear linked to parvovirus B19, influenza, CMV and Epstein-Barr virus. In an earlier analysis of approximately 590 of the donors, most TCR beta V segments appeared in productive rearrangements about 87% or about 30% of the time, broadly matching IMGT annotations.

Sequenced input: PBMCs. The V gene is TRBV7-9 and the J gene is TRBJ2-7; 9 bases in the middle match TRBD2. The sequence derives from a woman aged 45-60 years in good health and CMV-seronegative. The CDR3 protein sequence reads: CASSFADGTSMVSEQYF. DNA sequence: TGTGCCAGCAGCTTTGCGGACGGGACTAGCATGGTCTCCGAGCAGTACTTC. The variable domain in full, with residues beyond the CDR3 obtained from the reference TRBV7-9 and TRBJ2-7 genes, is DTGVSQNPRHKITKRGQNVTFRCDPISEHNRLYWYRQTLGQGPEFLTYFQNEAQLEKSRLLSDRFSAERPKGSFSTLEIQRTEQGDSAMYLCASSFADGTSMVSEQYFGPGTRLTVT.